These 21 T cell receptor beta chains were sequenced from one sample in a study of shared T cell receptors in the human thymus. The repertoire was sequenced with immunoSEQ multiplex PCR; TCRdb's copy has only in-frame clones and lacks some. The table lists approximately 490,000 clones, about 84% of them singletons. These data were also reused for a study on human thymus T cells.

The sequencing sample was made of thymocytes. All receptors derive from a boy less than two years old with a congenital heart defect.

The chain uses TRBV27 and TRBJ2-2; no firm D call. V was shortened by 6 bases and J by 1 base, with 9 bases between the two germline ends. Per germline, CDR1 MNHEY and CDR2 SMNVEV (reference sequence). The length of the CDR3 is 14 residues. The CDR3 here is CASRTLQNTGELFF. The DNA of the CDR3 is TGTGCCAGCAGGACTCTTCAGAACACCGGGGAGCTGTTTTTT.

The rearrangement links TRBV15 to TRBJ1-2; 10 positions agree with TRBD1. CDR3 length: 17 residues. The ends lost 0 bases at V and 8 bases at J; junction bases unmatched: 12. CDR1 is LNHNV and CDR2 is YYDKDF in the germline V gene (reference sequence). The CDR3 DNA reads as TGTGCCACCAGCAGAGATGGGACAGGGGCTGCAAAGGGAGGCTACACCTTC. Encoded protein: CATSRDGTGAAKGGYTF.

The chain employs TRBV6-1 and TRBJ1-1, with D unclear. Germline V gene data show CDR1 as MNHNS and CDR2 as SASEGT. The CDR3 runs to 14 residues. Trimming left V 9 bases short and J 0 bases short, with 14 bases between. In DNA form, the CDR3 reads TGTGCCAGTTGCGTGAGGCTTGTGAACACTGAAGCTTTCTTT. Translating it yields CASCVRLVNTEAFF.

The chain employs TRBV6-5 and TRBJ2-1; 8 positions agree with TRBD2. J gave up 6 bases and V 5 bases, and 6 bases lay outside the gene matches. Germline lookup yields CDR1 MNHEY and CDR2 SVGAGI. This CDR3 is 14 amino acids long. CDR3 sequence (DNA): TGTGCCAGCAGTCGTCGTCTAGCGGGCAATGAGCAGTTCTTC. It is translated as CASSRRLAGNEQFF.

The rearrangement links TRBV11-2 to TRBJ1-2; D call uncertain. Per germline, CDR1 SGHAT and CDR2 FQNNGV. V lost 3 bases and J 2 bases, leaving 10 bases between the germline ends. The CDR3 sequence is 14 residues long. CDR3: CASSFAPSNYGYTF. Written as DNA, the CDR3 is TGTGCCAGCAGCTTCGCGCCTTCGAACTATGGCTACACCTTC.

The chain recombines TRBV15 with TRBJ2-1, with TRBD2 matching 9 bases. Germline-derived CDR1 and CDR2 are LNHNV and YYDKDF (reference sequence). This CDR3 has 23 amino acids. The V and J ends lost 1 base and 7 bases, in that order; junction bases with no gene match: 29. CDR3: CATSRGRGIRETSGSEVSNEQFF. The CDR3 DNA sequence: TGTGCCACCAGCAGAGGAAGGGGGATCCGCGAGACTAGCGGATCTGAGGTTTCGAATGAGCAGTTCTTC.

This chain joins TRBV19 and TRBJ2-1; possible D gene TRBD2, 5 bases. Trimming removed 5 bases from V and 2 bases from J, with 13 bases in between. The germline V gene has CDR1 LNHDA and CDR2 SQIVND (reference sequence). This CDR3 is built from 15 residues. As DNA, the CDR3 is TGTGCCAGTAGTGCACCGGGAATCCCCTACAATGAGCAGTTCTTC. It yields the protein CASSAPGIPYNEQFF. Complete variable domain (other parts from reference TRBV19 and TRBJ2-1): DGGITQSPKYLFRKEGQNVTLSCEQNLNHDAMYWYRQDPGQGLRLIYYSQIVNDFQKGDIAEGYSVSREKKESFPLTVTSAQKNPTAFYLCASSAPGIPYNEQFFGPGTRLTVL.

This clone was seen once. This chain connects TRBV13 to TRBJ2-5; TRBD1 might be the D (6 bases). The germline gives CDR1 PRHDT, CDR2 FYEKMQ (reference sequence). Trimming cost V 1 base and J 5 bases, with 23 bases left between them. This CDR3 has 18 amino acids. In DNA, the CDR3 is TGTGCCAGCAGCTTAGTACGCCAGGGGAACGGGGCCCGGGAGACCCAGTACTTC. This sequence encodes CASSLVRQGNGARETQYF.

CDR3 in DNA: TGTGCCAGCAGCTTAAGGGCTAGCGGGAGTGGTAGCGGCACAGATACGCAGTATTTT. Protein: CASSLRASGSGSGTDTQYF. The genes are TRBV7-9 and TRBJ2-3; 10 bases map to TRBD2. Germline V CDR1 and CDR2: SEHNR, FQNEAQ (reference sequence). After removal of 2 bases from V and 1 base from J, the junction contained 12 bases not matched to a gene. The CDR3 contains 19 residues.

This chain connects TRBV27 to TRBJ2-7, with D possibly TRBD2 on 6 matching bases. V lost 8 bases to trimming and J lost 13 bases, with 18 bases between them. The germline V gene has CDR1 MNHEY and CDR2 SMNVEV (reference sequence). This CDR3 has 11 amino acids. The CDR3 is CASSWRGRVYF. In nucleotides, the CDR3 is TGTGCCAGCTCATGGCGGGGAAGAGTTTACTTC.

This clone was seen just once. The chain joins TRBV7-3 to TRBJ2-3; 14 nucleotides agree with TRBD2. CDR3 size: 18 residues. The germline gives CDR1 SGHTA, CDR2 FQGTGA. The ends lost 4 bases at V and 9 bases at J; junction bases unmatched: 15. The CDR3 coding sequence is TGTGCCAGCAGCTCCTTTGGGCGACTAGCGGGAGGGCCTGGGACGCAGTATTTT. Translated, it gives CASSSFGRLAGGPGTQYF.

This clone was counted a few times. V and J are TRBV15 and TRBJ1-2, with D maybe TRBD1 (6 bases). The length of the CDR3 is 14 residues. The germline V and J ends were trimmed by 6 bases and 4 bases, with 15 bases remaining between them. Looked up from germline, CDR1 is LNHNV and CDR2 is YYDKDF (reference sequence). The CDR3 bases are TGTGCCACCAGGGAGCAGGGGTTTGCCTATGGCTACACCTTC. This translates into CATREQGFAYGYTF.

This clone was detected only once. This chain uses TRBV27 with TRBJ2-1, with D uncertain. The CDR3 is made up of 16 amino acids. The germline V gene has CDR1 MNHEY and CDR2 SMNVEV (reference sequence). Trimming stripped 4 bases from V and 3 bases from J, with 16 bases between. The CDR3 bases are TGTGCCAGCAGTTCAGGCGCCATTGTTTTCTACAATGAGCAGTTCTTC. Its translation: CASSSGAIVFYNEQFF.

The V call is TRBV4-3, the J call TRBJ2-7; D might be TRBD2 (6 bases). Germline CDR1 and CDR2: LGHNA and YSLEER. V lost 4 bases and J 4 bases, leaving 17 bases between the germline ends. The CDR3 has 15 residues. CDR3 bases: TGCGCCAGCAGCCTCGGACTGGATCGGGAGTACGAGCAGTACTTC. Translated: CASSLGLDREYEQYF.

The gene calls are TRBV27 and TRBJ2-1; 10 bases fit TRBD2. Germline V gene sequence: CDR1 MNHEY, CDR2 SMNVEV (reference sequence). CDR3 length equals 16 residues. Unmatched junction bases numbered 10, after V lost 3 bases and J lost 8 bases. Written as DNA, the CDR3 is TGTGCCAGCAGTTTCTCCAGCGGGAGGGCCGGGGATGAGCAGTTCTTC. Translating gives CASSFSSGRAGDEQFF.

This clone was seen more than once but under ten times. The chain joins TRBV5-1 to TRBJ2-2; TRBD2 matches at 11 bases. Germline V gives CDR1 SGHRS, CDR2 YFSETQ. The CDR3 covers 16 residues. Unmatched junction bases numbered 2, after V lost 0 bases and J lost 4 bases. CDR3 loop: CASSLGTSGLTGELFF. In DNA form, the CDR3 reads TGCGCCAGCAGCTTGGGGACTAGCGGGCTCACCGGGGAGCTGTTTTTT.

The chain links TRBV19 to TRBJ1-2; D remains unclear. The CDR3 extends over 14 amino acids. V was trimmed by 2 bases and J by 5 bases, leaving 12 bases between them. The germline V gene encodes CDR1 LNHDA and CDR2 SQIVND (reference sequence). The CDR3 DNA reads TGTGCCAGTAGTATAAGGAGGGCAGTTTATGGCTACACCTTC. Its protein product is CASSIRRAVYGYTF.

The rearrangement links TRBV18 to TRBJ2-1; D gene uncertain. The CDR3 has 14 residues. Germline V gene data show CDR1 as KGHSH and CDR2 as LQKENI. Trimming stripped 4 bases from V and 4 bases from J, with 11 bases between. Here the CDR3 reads CASSLMGPYNEQFF. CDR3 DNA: TGTGCCAGCTCACTCATGGGCCCTTACAATGAGCAGTTCTTC.

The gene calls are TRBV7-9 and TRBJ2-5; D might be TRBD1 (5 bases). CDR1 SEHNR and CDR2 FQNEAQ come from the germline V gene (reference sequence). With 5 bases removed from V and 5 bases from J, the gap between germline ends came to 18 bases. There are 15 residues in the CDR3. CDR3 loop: CASSVRRVVEETQYF. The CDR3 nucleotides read TGTGCCAGCAGCGTACGCAGGGTCGTTGAGGAGACCCAGTACTTC.

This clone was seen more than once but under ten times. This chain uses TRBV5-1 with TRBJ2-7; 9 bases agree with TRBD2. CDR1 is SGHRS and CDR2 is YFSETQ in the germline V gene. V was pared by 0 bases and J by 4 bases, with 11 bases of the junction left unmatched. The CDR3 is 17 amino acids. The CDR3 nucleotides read TGCGCCAGCAGCTTGGGGGTTCGGCCTAGCGGGACTTACGAGCAGTACTTC. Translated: CASSLGVRPSGTYEQYF.

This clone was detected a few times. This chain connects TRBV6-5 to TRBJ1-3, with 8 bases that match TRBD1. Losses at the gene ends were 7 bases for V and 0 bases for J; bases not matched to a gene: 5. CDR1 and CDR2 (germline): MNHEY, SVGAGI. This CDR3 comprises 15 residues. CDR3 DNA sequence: TGTGCCAGCATTCGGGACAGGACCTCTGGAAACACCATATATTTT. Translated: CASIRDRTSGNTIYF.